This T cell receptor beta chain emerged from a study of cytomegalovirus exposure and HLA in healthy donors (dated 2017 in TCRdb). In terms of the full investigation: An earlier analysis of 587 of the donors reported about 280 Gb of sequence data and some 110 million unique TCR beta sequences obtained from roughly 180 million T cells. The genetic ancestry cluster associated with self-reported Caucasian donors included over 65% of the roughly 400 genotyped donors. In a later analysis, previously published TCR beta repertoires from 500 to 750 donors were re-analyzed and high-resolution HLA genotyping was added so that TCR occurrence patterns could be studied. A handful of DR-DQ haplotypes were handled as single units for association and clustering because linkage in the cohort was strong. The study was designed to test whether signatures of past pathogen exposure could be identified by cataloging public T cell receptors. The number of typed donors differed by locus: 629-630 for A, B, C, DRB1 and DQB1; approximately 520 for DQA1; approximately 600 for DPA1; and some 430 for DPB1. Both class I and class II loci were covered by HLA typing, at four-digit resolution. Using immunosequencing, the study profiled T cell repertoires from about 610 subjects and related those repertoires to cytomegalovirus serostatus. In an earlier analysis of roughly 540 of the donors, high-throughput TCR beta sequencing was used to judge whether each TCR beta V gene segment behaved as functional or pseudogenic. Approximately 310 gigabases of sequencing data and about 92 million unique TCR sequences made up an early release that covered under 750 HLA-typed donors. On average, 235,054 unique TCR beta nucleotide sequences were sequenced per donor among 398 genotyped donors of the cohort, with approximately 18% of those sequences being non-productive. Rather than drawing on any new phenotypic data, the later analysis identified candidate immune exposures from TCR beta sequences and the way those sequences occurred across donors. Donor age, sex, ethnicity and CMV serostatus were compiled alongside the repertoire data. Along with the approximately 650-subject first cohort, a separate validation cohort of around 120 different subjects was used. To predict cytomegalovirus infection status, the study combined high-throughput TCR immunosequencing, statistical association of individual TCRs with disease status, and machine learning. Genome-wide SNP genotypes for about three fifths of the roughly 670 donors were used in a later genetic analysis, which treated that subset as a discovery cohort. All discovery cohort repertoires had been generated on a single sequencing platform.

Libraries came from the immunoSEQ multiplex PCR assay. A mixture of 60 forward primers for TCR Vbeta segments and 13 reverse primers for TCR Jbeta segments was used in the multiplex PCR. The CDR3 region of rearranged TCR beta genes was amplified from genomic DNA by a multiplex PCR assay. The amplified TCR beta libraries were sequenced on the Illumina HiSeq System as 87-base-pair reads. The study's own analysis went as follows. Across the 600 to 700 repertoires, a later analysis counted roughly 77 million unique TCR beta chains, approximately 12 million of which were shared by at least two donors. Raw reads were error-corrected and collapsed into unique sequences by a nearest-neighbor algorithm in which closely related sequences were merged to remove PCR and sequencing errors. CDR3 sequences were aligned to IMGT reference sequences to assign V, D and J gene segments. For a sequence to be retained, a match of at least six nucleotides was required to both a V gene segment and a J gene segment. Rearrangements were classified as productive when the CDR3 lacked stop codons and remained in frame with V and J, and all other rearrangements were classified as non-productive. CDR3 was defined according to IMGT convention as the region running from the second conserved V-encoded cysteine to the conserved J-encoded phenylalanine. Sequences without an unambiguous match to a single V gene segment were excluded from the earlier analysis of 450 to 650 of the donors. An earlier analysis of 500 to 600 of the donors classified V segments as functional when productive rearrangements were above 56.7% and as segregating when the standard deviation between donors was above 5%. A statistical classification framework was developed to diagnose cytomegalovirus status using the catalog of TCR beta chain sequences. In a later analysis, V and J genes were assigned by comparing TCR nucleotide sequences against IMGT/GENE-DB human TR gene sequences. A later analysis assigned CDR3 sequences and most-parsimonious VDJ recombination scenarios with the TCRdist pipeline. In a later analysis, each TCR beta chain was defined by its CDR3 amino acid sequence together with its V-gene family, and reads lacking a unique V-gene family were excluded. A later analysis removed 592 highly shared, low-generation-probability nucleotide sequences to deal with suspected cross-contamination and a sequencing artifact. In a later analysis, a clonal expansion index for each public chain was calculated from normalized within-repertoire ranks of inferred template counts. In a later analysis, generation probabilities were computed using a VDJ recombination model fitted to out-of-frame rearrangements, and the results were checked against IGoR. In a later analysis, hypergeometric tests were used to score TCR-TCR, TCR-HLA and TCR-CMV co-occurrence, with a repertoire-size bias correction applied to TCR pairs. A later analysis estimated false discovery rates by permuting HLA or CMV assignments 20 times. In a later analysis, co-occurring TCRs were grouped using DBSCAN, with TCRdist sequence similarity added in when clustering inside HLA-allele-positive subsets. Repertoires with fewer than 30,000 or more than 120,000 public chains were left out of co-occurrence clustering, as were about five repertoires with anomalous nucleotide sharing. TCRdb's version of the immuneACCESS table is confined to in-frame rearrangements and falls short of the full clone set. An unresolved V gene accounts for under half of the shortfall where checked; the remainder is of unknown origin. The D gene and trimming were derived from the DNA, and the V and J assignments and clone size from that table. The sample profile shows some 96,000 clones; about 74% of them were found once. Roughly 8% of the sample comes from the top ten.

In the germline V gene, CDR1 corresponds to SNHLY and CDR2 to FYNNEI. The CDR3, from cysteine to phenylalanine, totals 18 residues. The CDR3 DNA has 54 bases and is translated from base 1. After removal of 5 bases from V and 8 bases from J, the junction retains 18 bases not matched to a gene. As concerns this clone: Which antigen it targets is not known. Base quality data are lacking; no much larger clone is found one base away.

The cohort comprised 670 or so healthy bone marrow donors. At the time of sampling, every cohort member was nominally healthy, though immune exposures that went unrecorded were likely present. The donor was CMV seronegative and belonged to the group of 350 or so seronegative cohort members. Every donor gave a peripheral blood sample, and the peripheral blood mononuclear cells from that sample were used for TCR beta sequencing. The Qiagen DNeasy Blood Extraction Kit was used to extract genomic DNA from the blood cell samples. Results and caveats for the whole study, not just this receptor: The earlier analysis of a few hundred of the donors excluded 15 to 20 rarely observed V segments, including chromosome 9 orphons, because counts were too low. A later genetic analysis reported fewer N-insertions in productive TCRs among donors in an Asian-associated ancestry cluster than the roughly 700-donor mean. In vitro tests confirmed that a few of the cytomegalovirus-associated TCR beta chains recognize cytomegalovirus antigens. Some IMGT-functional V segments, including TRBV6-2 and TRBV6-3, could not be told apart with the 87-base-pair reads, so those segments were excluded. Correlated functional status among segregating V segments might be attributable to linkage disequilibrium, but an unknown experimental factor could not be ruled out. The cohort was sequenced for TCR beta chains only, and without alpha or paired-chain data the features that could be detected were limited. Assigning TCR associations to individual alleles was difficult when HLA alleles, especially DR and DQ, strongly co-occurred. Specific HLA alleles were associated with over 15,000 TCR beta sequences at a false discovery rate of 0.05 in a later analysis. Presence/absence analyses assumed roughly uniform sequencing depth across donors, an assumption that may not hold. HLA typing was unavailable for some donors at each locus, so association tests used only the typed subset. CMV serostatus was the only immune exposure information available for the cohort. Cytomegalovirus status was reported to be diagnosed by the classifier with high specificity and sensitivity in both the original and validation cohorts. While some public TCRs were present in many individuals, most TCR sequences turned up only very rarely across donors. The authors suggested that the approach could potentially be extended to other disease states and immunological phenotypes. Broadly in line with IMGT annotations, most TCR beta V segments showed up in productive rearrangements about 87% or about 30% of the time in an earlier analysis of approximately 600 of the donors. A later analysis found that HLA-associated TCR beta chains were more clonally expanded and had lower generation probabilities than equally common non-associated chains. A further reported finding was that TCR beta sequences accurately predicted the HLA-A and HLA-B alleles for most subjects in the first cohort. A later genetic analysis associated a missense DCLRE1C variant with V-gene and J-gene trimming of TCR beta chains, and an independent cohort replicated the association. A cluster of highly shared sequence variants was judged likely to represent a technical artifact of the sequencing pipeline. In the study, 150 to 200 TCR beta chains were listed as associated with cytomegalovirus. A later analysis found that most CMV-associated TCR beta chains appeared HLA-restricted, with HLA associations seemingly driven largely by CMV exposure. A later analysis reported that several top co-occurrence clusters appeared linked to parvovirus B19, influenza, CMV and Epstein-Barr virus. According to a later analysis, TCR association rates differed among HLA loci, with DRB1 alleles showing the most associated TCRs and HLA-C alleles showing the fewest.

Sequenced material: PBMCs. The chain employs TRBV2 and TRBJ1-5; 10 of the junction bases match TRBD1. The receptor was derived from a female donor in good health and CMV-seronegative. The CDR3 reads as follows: CASSSGTGVRRGSEPQHF. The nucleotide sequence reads TGTGCCAGCAGTTCCGGGACAGGGGTTAGAAGGGGGAGCGAGCCCCAGCATTTT. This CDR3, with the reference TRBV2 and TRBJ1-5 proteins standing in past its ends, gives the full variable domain EPEVTQTPSHQVTQMGQEVILRCVPISNHLYFYWYRQILGQKVEFLVSFYNNEISEKSEIFDDQFSVERPDGSNFTLKIRSTKLEDSAMYFCASSSGTGVRRGSEPQHFGDGTRLSIL.